These T cell receptor beta chains were read from a single sample in a study of shared clonotypes between healthy human individuals. Assay used: immunoSEQ multiplex PCR; TCRdb lists only in-frame clones, some missing. The repertoire holds approximately 600,000 clones, with 95% as singletons. The sequenced material came from naive CD8+ T cells sorted from blood. These receptors were taken from a woman aged 30 to 39 in good health. Both conserved end residues are part of each CDR3. D genes are given only for firm matches. Size values are once, few and many counts, or a class for expanded clones, and some rows have none.

cdr3_nt	cdr3_aa	v_call	clone_size	j_call	d_call
TGTGCCAGCAGTTTAAGGACTAGTCGGGGCACAGATACGCAGTATTTT	CASSLRTSRGTDTQYF	TRBV28	NA	TRBJ2-3	TRBD2
TGCAGCGTCGCGTACACTGAAGCTTTCTTT	CSVAYTEAFF	TRBV29-1	NA	TRBJ1-1	NA
TGTGCCAGCAGCTTAACTAGCTCCTACGAGCAGTACTTC	CASSLTSSYEQYF	TRBV7-9	NA	TRBJ2-7	NA
TGTGCCAGCAGCCTGGGGACCGGGGAGCTGTTTTTT	CASSLGTGELFF	TRBV28	once	TRBJ2-2	NA
TGCAGCGTTACCCCAAGGGTAGGTTACGAGCAGTACTTC	CSVTPRVGYEQYF	TRBV29-1	NA	TRBJ2-7	NA
TGTGCCAGCAGCTTAAACCTAAACACAGATACGCAGTATTTT	CASSLNLNTDTQYF	TRBV11-3	NA	TRBJ2-3	NA
TGTGCCAGCAGCCAACAGCGTTGGGCGCCTCACTATGGCTACACCTTC	CASSQQRWAPHYGYTF	TRBV14	NA	TRBJ1-2	NA
TGTGCCAGCAGAACGGCGGGCTACGAGCAGTACTTC	CASRTAGYEQYF	TRBV7-2	few	TRBJ2-7	NA
TGTGCCAGCAGCCCCCTGACCTACGAGCAGTACTTC	CASSPLTYEQYF	TRBV7-2	NA	TRBJ2-7	NA
TGTGCCAGCGCACCCGATTTCTATGGCTACACCTTC	CASAPDFYGYTF	TRBV13	NA	TRBJ1-2	NA
TGTGCCAGCAGTTACGGACAGCATGAAAAACTGTTTTTT	CASSYGQHEKLFF	TRBV6-5	NA	TRBJ1-4	NA
TGTGCCAGCAGCTTAGCCGGACAGAACACCGGGGAGCTGTTTTTT	CASSLAGQNTGELFF	TRBV7-6	NA	TRBJ2-2	NA
TGTGCCAGCAGTTCCTCCGGGACAGGGCCCTACGAGCAGTACTTC	CASSSSGTGPYEQYF	TRBV6-5	NA	TRBJ2-7	TRBD1
TGTGCCAGCAGCTTAGGCACTGAAGCTTTCTTT	CASSLGTEAFF	TRBV13	NA	TRBJ1-1	NA
TGTGCCAGCAGCATGGGGGACACGCGGTATAATTCACCCCTCCACTTT	CASSMGDTRYNSPLHF	TRBV7-9	NA	TRBJ1-6	NA
TGTGCCAGCAGTTTCTACAGGGGGGAGGAGACCCAGTACTTC	CASSFYRGEETQYF	TRBV28	NA	TRBJ2-5	TRBD1
TGTGCCAGCAGCCCGGTTACTAGCGGGATTGCGGAGCAGTACTTC	CASSPVTSGIAEQYF	TRBV5-4	NA	TRBJ2-7	TRBD2
TGTGCCAGCACCATTGTCGCAGGGAACGGGGAGACCCAGTACTTC	CASTIVAGNGETQYF	TRBV25-1	NA	TRBJ2-5	NA
TGTGCCAGCAGCTTGCTTCATGAGCAGTTCTTC	CASSLLHEQFF	TRBV5-4	NA	TRBJ2-1	NA